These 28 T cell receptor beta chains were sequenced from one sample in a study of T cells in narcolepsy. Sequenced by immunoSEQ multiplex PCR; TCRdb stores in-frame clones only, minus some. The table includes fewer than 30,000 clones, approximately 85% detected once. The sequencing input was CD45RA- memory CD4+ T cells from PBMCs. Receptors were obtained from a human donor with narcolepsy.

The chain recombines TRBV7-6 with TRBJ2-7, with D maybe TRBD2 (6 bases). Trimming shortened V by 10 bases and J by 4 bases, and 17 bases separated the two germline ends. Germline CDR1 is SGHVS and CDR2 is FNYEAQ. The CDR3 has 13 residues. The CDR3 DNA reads TGTGCCACCAATAGCGGAGACGGTTACGAGCAGTACTTC. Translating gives CATNSGDGYEQYF.

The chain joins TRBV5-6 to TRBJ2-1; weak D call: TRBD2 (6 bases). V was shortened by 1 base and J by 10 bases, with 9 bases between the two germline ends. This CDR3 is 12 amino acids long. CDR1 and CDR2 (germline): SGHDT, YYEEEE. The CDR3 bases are TGTGCCAGCAGCTTGTGGCGGGGAGAGCAGTTCTTC. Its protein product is CASSLWRGEQFF.

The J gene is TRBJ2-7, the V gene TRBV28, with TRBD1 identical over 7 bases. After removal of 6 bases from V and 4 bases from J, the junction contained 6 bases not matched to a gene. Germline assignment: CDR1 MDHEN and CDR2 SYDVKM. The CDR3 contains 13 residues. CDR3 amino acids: CASSKTGAYEQYF. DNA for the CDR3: TGTGCCAGCAGCAAAACAGGGGCATACGAGCAGTACTTC.

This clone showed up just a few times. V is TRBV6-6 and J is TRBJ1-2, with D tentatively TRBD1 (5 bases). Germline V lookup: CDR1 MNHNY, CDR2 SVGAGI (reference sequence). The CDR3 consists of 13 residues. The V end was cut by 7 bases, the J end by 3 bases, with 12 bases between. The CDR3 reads CASNSDRYYGYTF. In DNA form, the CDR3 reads TGTGCCAGCAACTCCGACAGATACTATGGCTACACCTTC.

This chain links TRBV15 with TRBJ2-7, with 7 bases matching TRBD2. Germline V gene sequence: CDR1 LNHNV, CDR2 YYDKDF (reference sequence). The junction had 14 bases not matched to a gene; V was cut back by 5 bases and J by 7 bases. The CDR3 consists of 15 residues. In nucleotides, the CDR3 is TGTGCCACCAGCCTTAGGAGGTCGGGAGCGGGGGAGCAGTACTTC. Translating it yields CATSLRRSGAGEQYF.

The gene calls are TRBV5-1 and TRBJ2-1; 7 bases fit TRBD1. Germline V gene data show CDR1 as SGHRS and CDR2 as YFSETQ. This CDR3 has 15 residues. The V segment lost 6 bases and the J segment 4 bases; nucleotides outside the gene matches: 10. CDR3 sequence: CASNPSGTAYNEQFF. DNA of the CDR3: TGCGCCAGCAACCCCTCAGGGACAGCGTACAATGAGCAGTTCTTC.

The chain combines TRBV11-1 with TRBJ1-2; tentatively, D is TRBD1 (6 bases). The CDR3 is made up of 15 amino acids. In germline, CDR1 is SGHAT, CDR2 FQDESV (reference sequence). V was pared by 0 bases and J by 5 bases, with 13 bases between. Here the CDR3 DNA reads TGTGCCAGCAGCTTAGCCGTTGGGGGCGGTTATGGCTACACCTTC. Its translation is CASSLAVGGGYGYTF.

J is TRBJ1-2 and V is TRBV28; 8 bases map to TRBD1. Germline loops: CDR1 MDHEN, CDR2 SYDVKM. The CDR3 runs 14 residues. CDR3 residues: CALLGRGRDYGYTF. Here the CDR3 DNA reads TGTGCGCTTTTGGGCAGGGGGCGCGACTATGGCTACACCTTC.

The CDR3 DNA is TGTGCCGGAAAAGCGGCAGACAGGGGGTTCACTGAAGCTTTCTTT. Its protein is CAGKAADRGFTEAFF. The J gene is TRBJ1-1, the V gene TRBV30, with 9 positions matching TRBD1. V shed 8 bases, J shed 4 bases, and the junction held 14 bases outside the gene matches. This CDR3 region has 15 residues. CDR1 is GTSNPN, CDR2 SVGIG, per germline (reference sequence). The full variable domain, in which reference TRBV30 and TRBJ1-1 provide the parts outside the CDR3, is SQTIHQWPATLVQPVGSPLSLECTVEGTSNPNLYWYRQAAGRGLQLLFYSVGIGQISSEVPQNLSASRPQDRQFILSSKKLLLSDSGFYLCAGKAADRGFTEAFFGQGTRLTVV.

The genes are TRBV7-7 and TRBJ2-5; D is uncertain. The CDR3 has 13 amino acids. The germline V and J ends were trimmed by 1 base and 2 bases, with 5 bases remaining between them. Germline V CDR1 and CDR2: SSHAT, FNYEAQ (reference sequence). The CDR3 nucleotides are TGTGCCAGCAGCTTAGGTCAGCAAGAGACCCAGTACTTC. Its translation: CASSLGQQETQYF.

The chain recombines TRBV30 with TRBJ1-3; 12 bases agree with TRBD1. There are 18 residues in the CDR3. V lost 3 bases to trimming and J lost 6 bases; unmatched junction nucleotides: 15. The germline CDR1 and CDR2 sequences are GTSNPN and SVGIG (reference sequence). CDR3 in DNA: TGTGCCTGGAGAACCGGGACAGGGGGCGCAAGTTTCGCAAACACCATATATTTT. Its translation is CAWRTGTGGASFANTIYF.

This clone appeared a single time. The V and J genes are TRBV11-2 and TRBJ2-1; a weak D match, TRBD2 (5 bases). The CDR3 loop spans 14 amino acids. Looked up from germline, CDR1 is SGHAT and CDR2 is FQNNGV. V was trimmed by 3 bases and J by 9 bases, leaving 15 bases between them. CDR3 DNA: TGTGCCAGCAGCTTCTTACTAGAGATGGGTGAGCAGTTCTTC. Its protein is CASSFLLEMGEQFF.

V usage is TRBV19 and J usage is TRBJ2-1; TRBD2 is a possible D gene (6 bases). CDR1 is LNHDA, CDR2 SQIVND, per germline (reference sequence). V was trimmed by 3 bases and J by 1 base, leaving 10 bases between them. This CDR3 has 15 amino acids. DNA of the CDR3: TGTGCCAGTAGTATTCGCGGGGAGTCCTACAATGAGCAGTTCTTC. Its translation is CASSIRGESYNEQFF. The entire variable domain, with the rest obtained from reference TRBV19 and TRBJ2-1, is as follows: DGGITQSPKYLFRKEGQNVTLSCEQNLNHDAMYWYRQDPGQGLRLIYYSQIVNDFQKGDIAEGYSVSREKKESFPLTVTSAQKNPTAFYLCASSIRGESYNEQFFGPGTRLTVL.

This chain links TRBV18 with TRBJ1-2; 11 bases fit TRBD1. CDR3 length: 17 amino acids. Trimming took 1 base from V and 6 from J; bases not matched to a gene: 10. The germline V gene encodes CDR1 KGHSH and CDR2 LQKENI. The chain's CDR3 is CASSPQGTGGASDGYTF. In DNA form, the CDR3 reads TGTGCCAGCTCACCACAAGGGACAGGGGGGGCTAGCGATGGCTACACCTTC.

The CDR3 DNA reads as TGTGCCAGCAGACGGGACTCAGAAGAGACCCAGTACTTC. This translates into CASRRDSEETQYF. V usage is TRBV5-6 and J usage is TRBJ2-5, with a possible D match to TRBD2 (6 bases). The V gene's germline CDR1 is SGHDT and CDR2 YYEEEE. V dropped 5 bases and J dropped 3 bases, with 11 bases sitting between them. This CDR3 is 13 amino acids long.

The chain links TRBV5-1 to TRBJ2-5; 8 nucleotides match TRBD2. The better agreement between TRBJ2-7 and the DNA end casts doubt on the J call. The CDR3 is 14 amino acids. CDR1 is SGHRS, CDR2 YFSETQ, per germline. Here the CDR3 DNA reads TGCGCCAGCAGCTTGAGCGGGAGTTTCCACGAGCAGTACTTC. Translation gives CASSLSGSFHEQYF.

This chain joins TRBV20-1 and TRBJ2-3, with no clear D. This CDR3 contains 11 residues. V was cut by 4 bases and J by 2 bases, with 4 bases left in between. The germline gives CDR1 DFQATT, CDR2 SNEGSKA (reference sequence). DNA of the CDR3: TGCAGTGCTACGTACACAGATACGCAGTATTTT. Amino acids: CSATYTDTQYF.

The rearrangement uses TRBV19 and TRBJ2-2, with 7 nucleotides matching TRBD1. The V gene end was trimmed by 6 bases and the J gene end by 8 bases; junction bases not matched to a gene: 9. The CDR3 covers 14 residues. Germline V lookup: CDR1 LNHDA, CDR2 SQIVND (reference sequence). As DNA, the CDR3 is TGTGCCAGTAGCATGACCCCGGACAGGGGGGAGCTGTTTTTT. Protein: CASSMTPDRGELFF.

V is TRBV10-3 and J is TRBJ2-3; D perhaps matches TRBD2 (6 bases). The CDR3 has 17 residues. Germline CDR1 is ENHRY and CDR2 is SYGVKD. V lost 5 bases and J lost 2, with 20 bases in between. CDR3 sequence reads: CAISFGGAGEFTDTQYF. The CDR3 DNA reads TGTGCCATCAGTTTCGGGGGAGCCGGAGAGTTCACAGATACGCAGTATTTT.

The CDR3 nucleotides read TGTGCCATCAGTGAGTCTGACCCAACGGAGGACGAGCAGTACTTC. The encoded protein is CAISESDPTEDEQYF. The chain couples TRBV10-3 to TRBJ2-7, with D perhaps matching TRBD2 (5 bases). Trimming removed 0 bases at V and 5 bases at J, with 14 bases between. Germline lookup yields CDR1 ENHRY and CDR2 SYGVKD. This CDR3 is 15 amino acids long.

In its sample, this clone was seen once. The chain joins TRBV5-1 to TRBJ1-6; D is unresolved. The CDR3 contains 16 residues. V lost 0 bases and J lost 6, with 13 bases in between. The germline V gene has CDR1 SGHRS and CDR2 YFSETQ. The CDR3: CASSLEGGAGNSPLHF. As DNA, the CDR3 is TGCGCCAGCAGCTTGGAGGGCGGTGCGGGTAATTCACCCCTCCACTTT.

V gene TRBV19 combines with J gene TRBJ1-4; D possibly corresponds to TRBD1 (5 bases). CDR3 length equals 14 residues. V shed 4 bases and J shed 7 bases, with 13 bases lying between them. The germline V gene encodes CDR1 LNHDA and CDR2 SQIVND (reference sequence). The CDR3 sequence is CASSNQGFFEKLFF. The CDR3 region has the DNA TGTGCCAGTAGTAACCAGGGCTTCTTTGAAAAACTGTTTTTT.

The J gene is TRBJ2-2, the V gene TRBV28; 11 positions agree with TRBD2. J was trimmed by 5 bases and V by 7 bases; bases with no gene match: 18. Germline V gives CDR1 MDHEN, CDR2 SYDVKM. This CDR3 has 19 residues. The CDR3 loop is CASTQGILTSGSGTGELFF. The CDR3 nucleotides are TGTGCCAGCACACAAGGGATTTTAACTAGCGGGAGTGGTACCGGGGAGCTGTTTTTT.

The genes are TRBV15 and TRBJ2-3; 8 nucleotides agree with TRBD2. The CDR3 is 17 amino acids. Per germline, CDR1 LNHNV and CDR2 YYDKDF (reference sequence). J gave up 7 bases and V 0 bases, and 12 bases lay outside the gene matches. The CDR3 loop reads CATSRDLVSSGRNTQYF. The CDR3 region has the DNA TGTGCCACCAGCAGAGATTTAGTGTCCAGCGGGAGAAATACGCAGTATTTT.

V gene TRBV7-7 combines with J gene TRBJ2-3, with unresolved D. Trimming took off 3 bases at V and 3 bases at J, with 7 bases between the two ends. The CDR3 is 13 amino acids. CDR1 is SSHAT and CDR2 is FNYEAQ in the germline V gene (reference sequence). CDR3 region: CASSFIKTDTQYF. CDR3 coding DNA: TGTGCCAGCAGCTTTATAAAAACAGATACGCAGTATTTT.

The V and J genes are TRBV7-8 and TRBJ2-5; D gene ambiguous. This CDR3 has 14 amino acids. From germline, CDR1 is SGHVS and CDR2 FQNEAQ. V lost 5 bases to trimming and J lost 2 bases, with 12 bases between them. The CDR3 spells CASSPLSRQETQYF. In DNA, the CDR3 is TGTGCCAGCAGCCCCCTTTCGCGGCAAGAGACCCAGTACTTC. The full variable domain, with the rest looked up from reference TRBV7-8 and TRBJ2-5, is GAGVSQSPRYKVAKRGQDVALRCDPISGHVSLFWYQQALGQGPEFLTYFQNEAQLDKSGLPSDRFFAERPEGSVSTLKIQRTQQEDSAVYLCASSPLSRQETQYFGPGTRLLVL.

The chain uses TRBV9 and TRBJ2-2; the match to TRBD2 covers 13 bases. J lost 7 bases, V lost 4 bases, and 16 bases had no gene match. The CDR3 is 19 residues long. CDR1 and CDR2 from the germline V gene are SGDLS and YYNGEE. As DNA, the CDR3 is TGTGCCAGCAGCCTACGGGGTAGGACTAGCGGGAGTTCAGGCGGGGAGCTGTTTTTT. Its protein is CASSLRGRTSGSSGGELFF. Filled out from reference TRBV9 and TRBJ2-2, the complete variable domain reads DSGVTQTPKHLITATGQRVTLRCSPRSGDLSVYWYQQSLDQGLQFLIQYYNGEERAKGNILERFSAQQFPDLHSELNLSSLELGDSALYFCASSLRGRTSGSSGGELFFGEGSRLTVL.

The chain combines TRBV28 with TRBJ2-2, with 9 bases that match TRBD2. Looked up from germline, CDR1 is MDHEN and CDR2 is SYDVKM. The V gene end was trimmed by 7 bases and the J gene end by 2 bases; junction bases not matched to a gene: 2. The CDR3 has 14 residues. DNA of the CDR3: TGTGCCAGCACTAGCGGGGTTAACACCGGGGAGCTGTTTTTT. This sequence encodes CASTSGVNTGELFF.